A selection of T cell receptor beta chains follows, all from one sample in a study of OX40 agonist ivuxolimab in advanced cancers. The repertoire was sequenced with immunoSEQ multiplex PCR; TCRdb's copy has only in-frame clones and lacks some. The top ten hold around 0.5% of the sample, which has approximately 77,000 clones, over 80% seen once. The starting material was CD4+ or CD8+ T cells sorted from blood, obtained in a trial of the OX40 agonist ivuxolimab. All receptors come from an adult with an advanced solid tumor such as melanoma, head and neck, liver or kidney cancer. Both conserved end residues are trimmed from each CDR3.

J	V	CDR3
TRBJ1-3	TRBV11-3	ASSSRRALSGNTIY
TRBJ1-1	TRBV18	ASSLPGQGRGNTEAF
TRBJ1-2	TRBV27	ASSFKGDYGYT
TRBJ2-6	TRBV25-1	ASSEHGASGANVLT
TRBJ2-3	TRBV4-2	ASSQDWVAGGIMADTQY
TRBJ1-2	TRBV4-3	ASSQENRHPYGYT
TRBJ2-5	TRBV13	ASSRDSIQGETQY
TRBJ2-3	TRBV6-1	ASSETLTDTQY
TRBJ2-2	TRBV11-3	ASSLDRTGELF
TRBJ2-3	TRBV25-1	ASSELRVEGADTQY
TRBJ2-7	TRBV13	ASSFWRDRLAPHEQY
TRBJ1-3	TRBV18	ASSPSGAGNTIY
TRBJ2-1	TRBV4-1	ASSLRTGTGGKDEQF
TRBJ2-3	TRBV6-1	ASSETRPGTDTQY
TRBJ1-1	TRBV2	ASTRQSRVSAEAF
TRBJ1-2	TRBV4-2	ASSQDRFVGYT
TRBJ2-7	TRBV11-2	ASSPRIGGSYEQY
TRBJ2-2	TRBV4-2	ASSQDRGTGRTGELF
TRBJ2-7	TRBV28	ASSLSIAGGHEQY
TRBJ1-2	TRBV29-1	SVEDVGTANYGYT
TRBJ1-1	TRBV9	ASSATQGMNTEAF
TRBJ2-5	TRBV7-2	ASSRGTEGLVGETQY
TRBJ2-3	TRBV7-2	ASSLEGLAGGLRDTQY
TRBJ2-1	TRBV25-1	ASRRGQGYNEQF
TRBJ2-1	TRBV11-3	ASSLSHNEQF
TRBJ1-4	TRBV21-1	ASLPKLEKLF
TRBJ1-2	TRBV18	ASSLDTSGYGYT
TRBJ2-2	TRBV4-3	ASSRTTSGADTGELF
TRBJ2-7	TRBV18	ASSPDSYWTYEQY
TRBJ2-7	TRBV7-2	ASSAPPETGEQY
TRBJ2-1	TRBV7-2	ASSEQFSYNEQF
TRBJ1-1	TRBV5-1	ASSLGTDHTEAF
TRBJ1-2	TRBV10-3	AVGQAENYGYT
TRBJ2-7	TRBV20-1	SARGFGQY
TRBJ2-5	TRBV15	ATSRDRGFQETQY
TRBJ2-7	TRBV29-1	SVEADRVGDEQY
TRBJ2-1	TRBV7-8	ASSLGAGRSTYNEQF
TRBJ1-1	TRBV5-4	ASSLGGPGNTEAF
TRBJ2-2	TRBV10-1	ASSVGRGDTGELF
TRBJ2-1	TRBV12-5	ASGTPRNSYNEQF
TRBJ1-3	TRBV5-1	ASSLAQASSGNTIY
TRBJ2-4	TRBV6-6	ASSYDREAKNIQY
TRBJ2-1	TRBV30	AWSTGQGGYNEQF